The table lists the clone carrying this TCR beta chain with many counts. The data belong to a study of CD8 T cells in ankylosing spondylitis. With 6 bases clipped from V and 2 bases from J, the junction kept 14 bases outside the gene matches. The length of the CDR3 is 18 residues. Researchers built TCR beta libraries using quantitative 5'-RACE with molecular barcodes. TCRdb fed the 5' RACE reads into MiXCR, producing one record per CDR3 protein. The sample includes under 300,000 distinct CDR3 sequences, roughly a tenth of them seen just once. The rearrangement links TRBV12-3 or TRBV12-4 to TRBJ2-2; 8 bases align to TRBD1. The receptor comes from a male donor with ankylosing spondylitis or in good health (not recorded which). Sequenced sample: blood, either unsorted or a sorted T cell fraction (not recorded which). For the CDR3, the DNA is TGTGCCAGCAGCAAATTTCGACCCGACAGGGGTAACACCGGGGAGCTGTTTTTT. It specifies CASSKFRPDRGNTGELFF.